This is a list of T cell receptor beta chains from one sample in a study of human T cells and chemical hapten exposure. Via MiXCR, TCRdb re-called the RACE reads, giving one row per CDR3 protein. The sample has approximately 52,000 distinct CDR3 sequences, 9.5% to 12% seen once. The starting material was whole blood, obtained in connection with sensitization to the hapten diphenylcyclopropenone (DPC). Receptor source: a woman in her forties with alopecia areata. Some clones in this sample may be carry-over from other donors' samples. Both conserved end residues are part of each CDR3. A D gene is named only where the DNA matches it firmly. Where a row states a size, it is once, few, many or the class of an expanded clone; other rows omit it.

cdr3_length: 12
clone_size: NA
j_call: TRBJ1-4
d_call: NA
v_call: TRBV20-1
cdr3_aa: CSASGGGEKLFF
cdr3_nt: TGCAGTGCTAGTGGGGGTGGAGAAAAACTGTTTTTT

cdr3_length: 15
clone_size: medium-sized
j_call: TRBJ1-5
d_call: NA
v_call: TRBV28
cdr3_aa: CASTQDGFQDQPQHF
cdr3_nt: TGTGCCAGCACCCAAGACGGGTTCCAAGATCAGCCCCAGCATTTT

cdr3_length: 13
clone_size: many
j_call: TRBJ2-1
d_call: NA
v_call: TRBV6-4
cdr3_aa: CASNGTEGSEQFF
cdr3_nt: TGTGCCAGCAATGGGACGGAAGGGAGTGAGCAGTTCTTC

cdr3_length: 13
clone_size: many
j_call: TRBJ2-7
d_call: NA
v_call: TRBV2
cdr3_aa: CASSEPDGYEQYF
cdr3_nt: TGTGCCAGCAGTGAGCCCGACGGGTACGAGCAGTACTTC

cdr3_length: 18
clone_size: few
j_call: TRBJ2-5
d_call: TRBD2
v_call: TRBV4-1
cdr3_aa: CASSQAPTSGGRVKTQYF
cdr3_nt: TGCGCCAGCAGCCAGGCCCCGACTAGCGGGGGGAGGGTGAAGACCCAGTACTTC

cdr3_length: 15
clone_size: few
j_call: TRBJ2-2
d_call: TRBD2
v_call: TRBV12-3/TRBV12-4
cdr3_aa: CASSSGLAGTGELFF
cdr3_nt: TGTGCCAGCAGTTCCGGACTAGCGGGCACCGGGGAGCTGTTTTTT

cdr3_length: 14
clone_size: NA
j_call: TRBJ2-7
d_call: TRBD2
v_call: TRBV29-1
cdr3_aa: CSVQRGAGGYEQYF
cdr3_nt: TGCAGCGTCCAAAGGGGCGCGGGGGGCTACGAGCAGTACTTC

cdr3_length: 15
clone_size: few
j_call: TRBJ2-2
d_call: NA
v_call: TRBV19
cdr3_aa: CASSDGGAGTGELFF
cdr3_nt: TGTGCCAGTAGTGACGGGGGAGCGGGCACCGGGGAGCTGTTTTTT

cdr3_length: 13
clone_size: many
j_call: TRBJ1-1
d_call: NA
v_call: TRBV6-6
cdr3_aa: CASSPVGNTEAFF
cdr3_nt: TGTGCCAGCAGCCCCGTCGGAAACACTGAAGCTTTCTTT

cdr3_length: 12
clone_size: NA
j_call: TRBJ1-1
d_call: NA
v_call: TRBV7-9
cdr3_aa: CASSLSSGEAFF
cdr3_nt: TGTGCCAGCAGCCTTAGCTCAGGGGAAGCTTTCTTT

cdr3_length: 15
clone_size: many
j_call: TRBJ2-7
d_call: NA
v_call: TRBV2
cdr3_aa: CASSETGHRSYEQYF
cdr3_nt: TGTGCCAGCAGTGAAACGGGCCACCGATCCTACGAGCAGTACTTC

cdr3_length: 16
clone_size: NA
j_call: TRBJ2-7
d_call: TRBD1
v_call: TRBV11-2
cdr3_aa: CASSLDGQGGFVEQYF
cdr3_nt: TGTGCCAGCAGCTTAGATGGACAGGGGGGATTTGTCGAGCAGTACTTC

cdr3_length: 17
clone_size: few
j_call: TRBJ2-3
d_call: TRBD2
v_call: TRBV7-2
cdr3_aa: CASSFRASGGAGDTQYF
cdr3_nt: TGTGCCAGCAGCTTCCGGGCTAGCGGGGGGGCAGGAGATACGCAGTATTTT

cdr3_length: 15
clone_size: NA
j_call: TRBJ1-3
d_call: NA
v_call: TRBV4-1
cdr3_aa: CASGRQAVSGNTIYF
cdr3_nt: TGCGCCAGCGGCCGCCAGGCCGTCTCTGGAAACACCATATATTTT

cdr3_length: 15
clone_size: NA
j_call: TRBJ2-4
d_call: NA
v_call: TRBV29-1
cdr3_aa: CSVEVAGPHKNIQYF
cdr3_nt: TGCAGCGTTGAAGTGGCGGGGCCTCACAAAAACATTCAGTACTTC

cdr3_length: 14
clone_size: few
j_call: TRBJ1-5
d_call: NA
v_call: TRBV4-3
cdr3_aa: CASSQVSGVQPQHF
cdr3_nt: TGCGCCAGCAGCCAAGTTTCCGGGGTTCAGCCCCAGCATTTT

cdr3_length: 15
clone_size: many
j_call: TRBJ2-7
d_call: NA
v_call: TRBV7-6
cdr3_aa: CASSYRGLAMYEQYF
cdr3_nt: TGTGCCAGCAGCTATCGGGGACTGGCTATGTACGAGCAGTACTTC

cdr3_length: 15
clone_size: few
j_call: TRBJ2-7
d_call: NA
v_call: TRBV18
cdr3_aa: CASSPLGGAGYEQYF
cdr3_nt: TGTGCCAGCTCCCCACTTGGAGGGGCGGGCTACGAGCAGTACTTC

cdr3_length: 14
clone_size: few
j_call: TRBJ2-1
d_call: NA
v_call: TRBV20-1
cdr3_aa: CSARKWEGATEQFF
cdr3_nt: TGCAGTGCTAGAAAATGGGAAGGAGCAACTGAGCAGTTCTTC

cdr3_length: 15
clone_size: NA
j_call: TRBJ1-5
d_call: NA
v_call: TRBV7-2
cdr3_aa: CASSLPRNLNQPQHF
cdr3_nt: TGTGCCAGCAGCCTCCCCAGAAACCTCAATCAGCCCCAGCATTTT

cdr3_length: 14
clone_size: many
j_call: TRBJ2-5
d_call: NA
v_call: TRBV19
cdr3_aa: CASSTKTLGETQYF
cdr3_nt: TGTGCCAGTAGTACCAAGACCCTGGGAGAGACCCAGTACTTC

cdr3_length: 14
clone_size: NA
j_call: TRBJ2-7
d_call: TRBD1
v_call: TRBV3-1
cdr3_aa: CASSQATGGYEQYF
cdr3_nt: TGTGCCAGCAGCCAAGCGACAGGGGGCTACGAGCAGTACTTC

cdr3_length: 15
clone_size: few
j_call: TRBJ2-2
d_call: TRBD1
v_call: TRBV12-3/TRBV12-4
cdr3_aa: CASLRGTGISGELFF
cdr3_nt: TGTGCCAGCCTCCGCGGGACAGGGATTTCCGGGGAGCTGTTTTTT

cdr3_length: 15
clone_size: many
j_call: TRBJ1-1
d_call: NA
v_call: TRBV18
cdr3_aa: CASSPPALLNTEAFF
cdr3_nt: TGTGCCAGCTCACCACCGGCACTATTGAACACTGAAGCTTTCTTT

cdr3_length: 17
clone_size: many
j_call: TRBJ2-1
d_call: TRBD1
v_call: TRBV4-1
cdr3_aa: CASSVRTGLSSYNEQFF
cdr3_nt: TGCGCCAGCAGCGTACGGACAGGGCTTAGCTCCTACAATGAGCAGTTCTTC

cdr3_length: 14
clone_size: many
j_call: TRBJ1-4
d_call: TRBD1
v_call: TRBV9
cdr3_aa: CASSNGQAAQKLFF
cdr3_nt: TGTGCCAGCAGCAACGGACAGGCCGCCCAAAAACTGTTTTTT

cdr3_length: 12
clone_size: few
j_call: TRBJ1-4
d_call: NA
v_call: TRBV4-3
cdr3_aa: CASSQGGEKLFF
cdr3_nt: TGCGCCAGCAGCCAGGGGGGGGAAAAACTGTTTTTT

cdr3_length: 12
clone_size: few
j_call: TRBJ1-6
d_call: NA
v_call: TRBV7-2
cdr3_aa: CASRQGNSPLHF
cdr3_nt: TGTGCCAGCAGACAAGGGAATTCACCCCTCCACTTT

cdr3_length: 15
clone_size: many
j_call: TRBJ2-5
d_call: TRBD1
v_call: TRBV11-2
cdr3_aa: CASSLDRGLGETQYF
cdr3_nt: TGTGCCAGCAGCTTAGATAGGGGGCTCGGAGAGACCCAGTACTTC

cdr3_length: 14
clone_size: few
j_call: TRBJ2-7
d_call: NA
v_call: TRBV5-6
cdr3_aa: CASSLDLDPYEQYF
cdr3_nt: TGTGCCAGCAGCTTGGACCTAGACCCCTACGAGCAGTACTTC

cdr3_length: 16
clone_size: many
j_call: TRBJ1-1
d_call: TRBD1
v_call: TRBV5-6
cdr3_aa: CASSLGRDRMNTEAFF
cdr3_nt: TGTGCCAGCAGCTTGGGAAGGGACAGGATGAACACTGAAGCTTTCTTT

cdr3_length: 16
clone_size: many
j_call: TRBJ2-1
d_call: TRBD2
v_call: TRBV9
cdr3_aa: CASHEQPGTSYNEQFF
cdr3_nt: TGTGCCAGCCACGAACAACCCGGGACTAGCTACAATGAGCAGTTCTTC

cdr3_length: 13
clone_size: NA
j_call: TRBJ2-2
d_call: NA
v_call: TRBV10-1
cdr3_aa: CASSEGDAGELFF
cdr3_nt: TGCGCCAGCAGTGAAGGGGATGCCGGGGAGCTGTTTTTT

cdr3_length: 12
clone_size: NA
j_call: TRBJ1-1
d_call: NA
v_call: TRBV5-6
cdr3_aa: CASSLGTSEAFF
cdr3_nt: TGTGCCAGCAGCTTGGGGACATCTGAAGCTTTCTTT

cdr3_length: 13
clone_size: many
j_call: TRBJ1-1
d_call: NA
v_call: TRBV7-9
cdr3_aa: CASSLSVNTEAFF
cdr3_nt: TGTGCCAGCAGCTTATCCGTGAACACTGAAGCTTTCTTT

cdr3_length: 16
clone_size: few
j_call: TRBJ1-4
d_call: NA
v_call: TRBV15
cdr3_aa: CATSRDLGAANEKLFF
cdr3_nt: TGTGCCACCAGCAGAGATTTGGGGGCGGCTAATGAAAAACTGTTTTTT

cdr3_length: 15
clone_size: NA
j_call: TRBJ2-2
d_call: NA
v_call: TRBV7-2
cdr3_aa: CASTPTGPLSGELFF
cdr3_nt: TGTGCCAGCACCCCGACGGGACCTTTATCGGGGGAGCTGTTTTTT

cdr3_length: 10
clone_size: NA
j_call: TRBJ1-1
d_call: NA
v_call: TRBV29-1
cdr3_aa: CSVVRAEAFF
cdr3_nt: TGCAGCGTAGTGAGGGCTGAAGCTTTCTTT

cdr3_length: 14
clone_size: many
j_call: TRBJ2-3
d_call: NA
v_call: TRBV29-1
cdr3_aa: CSVGGMPGGDTQYF
cdr3_nt: TGCAGCGTTGGTGGGATGCCTGGCGGAGATACGCAGTATTTT